This T cell receptor beta chain derives from a study of blood T cell repertoires in COVID-19. TCRdb's table, derived via immunoSEQ multiplex PCR, lists solely in-frame clones and lacks some. The table includes 200,000 to 250,000 clones, 88% detected once. This clone was observed once. Germline CDR1 MNHNS, CDR2 SASEGT. The ends lost 4 bases at V and 2 bases at J; junction bases unmatched: 13. The CDR3 sequence is 18 residues long. The sequencing input was PBMCs or T cells enriched from blood (not recorded which). The TCR originated in a woman in her twenties or thirties who had recovered from COVID-19. The genes are TRBV6-1 and TRBJ1-2, with 10 bases fitting TRBD1. In DNA form, the CDR3 reads TGTGCCAGCAGTGCTTCCCCCGGGACAGGGGATTTGAACTATGGCTACACCTTC. Encoded protein: CASSASPGTGDLNYGYTF.